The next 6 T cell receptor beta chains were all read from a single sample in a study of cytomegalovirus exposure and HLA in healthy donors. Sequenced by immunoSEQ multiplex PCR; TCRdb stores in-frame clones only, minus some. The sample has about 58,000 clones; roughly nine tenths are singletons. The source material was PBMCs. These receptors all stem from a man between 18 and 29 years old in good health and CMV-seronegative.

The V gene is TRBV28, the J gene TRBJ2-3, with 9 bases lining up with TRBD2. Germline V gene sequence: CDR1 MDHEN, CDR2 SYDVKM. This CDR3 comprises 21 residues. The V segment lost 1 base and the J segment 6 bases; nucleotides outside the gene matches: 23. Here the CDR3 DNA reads TGTGCCAGCAGTTTATTTCCCCGGTTGCGGGAGGGCCCCGCAGTGTCGGATACGCAGTATTTT. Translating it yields CASSLFPRLREGPAVSDTQYF.

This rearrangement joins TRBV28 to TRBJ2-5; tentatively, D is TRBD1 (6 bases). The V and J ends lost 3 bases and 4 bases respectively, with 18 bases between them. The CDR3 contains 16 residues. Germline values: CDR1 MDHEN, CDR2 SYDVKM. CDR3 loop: CASSFEWTEAGETQYF. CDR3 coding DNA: TGTGCCAGCAGTTTTGAGTGGACAGAGGCGGGAGAGACCCAGTACTTC.

CDR3 residues: CASSIGGLNQPQHF. The CDR3 coding sequence is TGTGCCAGTAGTATAGGGGGGCTGAATCAGCCCCAGCATTTT. J is TRBJ1-5 and V is TRBV19; D possibly corresponds to TRBD1 (6 bases). With 1 base removed from V and 4 bases from J, the gap between germline ends came to 8 bases. Germline loops: CDR1 LNHDA, CDR2 SQIVND (reference sequence). The length of the CDR3 is 14 residues.

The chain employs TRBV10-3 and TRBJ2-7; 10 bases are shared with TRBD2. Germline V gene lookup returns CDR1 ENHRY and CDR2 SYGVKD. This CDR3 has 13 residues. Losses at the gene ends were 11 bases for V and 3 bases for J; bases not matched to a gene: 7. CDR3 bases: TGTGCCGCTAGCGGGAGCGGGAGCTACGAGCAGTACTTC. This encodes CAASGSGSYEQYF.

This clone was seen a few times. The CDR3 nucleotides are TGTGCCAGCAGCCAAAGCAGCGGGAGCTCCTACGAGCAGTACTTC. Its translation: CASSQSSGSSYEQYF. The rearrangement joins TRBV4-2 to TRBJ2-7; 8 bases line up with TRBD2. The CDR3 is 15 residues long. V dropped 2 bases and J dropped 0; count of bases not matched to a gene: 3. CDR1 is LGHNA, CDR2 YNFKEQ, per germline.

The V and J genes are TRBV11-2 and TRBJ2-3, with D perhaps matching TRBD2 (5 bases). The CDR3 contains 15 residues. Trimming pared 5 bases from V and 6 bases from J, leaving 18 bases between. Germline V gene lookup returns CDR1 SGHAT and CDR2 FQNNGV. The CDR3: CASSPSGGRLDTQYF. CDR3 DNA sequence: TGTGCCAGCAGCCCAAGCGGCGGTAGATTGGATACGCAGTATTTT.